This passage covers 22 T cell receptor beta chains from one sample sequenced in a study of cytomegalovirus exposure and HLA in healthy donors (dated by TCRdb to about 2017). Library creation used the immunoSEQ multiplex PCR assay. For the multiplex PCR, a mixture combining 60 forward primers for TCR Vbeta segments and 13 reverse primers for TCR Jbeta segments was used. TCRdb carries this immuneACCESS record with in-frame sequences only. Its versions omit some clonotypes, under half of them owing to an unresolved V gene in the studies checked, with the rest unexplained. The sample table holds about 120,000 clones, of which over 60% were seen once. The ten largest account for around 3% of the sample. The sequenced material came from PBMCs. These receptors came from a woman aged 18 to 35 in good health and CMV-seropositive.

The CDR3 loop is CASSYPGRVEGYGYTF. The CDR3 nucleotides read TGTGCCAGCAGTTATCCCGGCAGGGTGGAGGGCTATGGCTACACCTTC. This chain connects TRBV6-8 to TRBJ1-2, with D perhaps matching TRBD1 (5 bases). The CDR3 runs 16 residues. The germline CDR1 and CDR2 sequences are MNHGY and SAAAGT. V lost 3 bases, J lost 4 bases, and 18 bases lay in between.

This sequence joins TRBV30 and TRBJ2-7; maybe TRBD2 (5 bases). V lost 5 bases and J lost 6, with 26 bases in between. Germline values: CDR1 GTSNPN, CDR2 SVGIG (reference sequence). This CDR3 contains 16 residues. CDR3 sequence: CAWALERAPGLGEQYF. CDR3 bases: TGTGCCTGGGCCCTCGAGAGGGCTCCTGGGTTGGGCGAGCAGTACTTC.

This chain joins TRBV19 and TRBJ1-2, with 10 bases that match TRBD1. CDR1 is LNHDA, CDR2 SQIVND, per germline (reference sequence). V lost 4 bases, J lost 6 bases, and 5 bases stayed unmatched. This CDR3 has 14 amino acids. CDR3 in DNA: TGTGCCAGTAGTACCCCCGACAGGGGGCATGGCTACACCTTC. This codes for CASSTPDRGHGYTF.

The chain combines TRBV27 with TRBJ2-5; the D is unclear. The CDR3 consists of 12 residues. The V gene's germline CDR1 is MNHEY and CDR2 SMNVEV (reference sequence). Trimming took off 3 bases at V and 5 bases at J, with 7 bases between the two ends. The CDR3 sequence is CASSLLGETQYF. The CDR3 DNA reads TGTGCCAGCAGTTTGCTCGGGGAGACCCAGTACTTC.

In regard to this clone: The same CDR3 also results from other DNA sequences found in this sample. The chain joins TRBV28 to TRBJ1-1, with a weak D call TRBD1 (5 bases). Trimming took 3 bases from V and 8 from J, leaving 22 bases between them. The CDR3 contains 16 residues. Germline V gene lookup returns CDR1 MDHEN and CDR2 SYDVKM. CDR3 in amino acids: CASSFQGFVQGTEAFF. CDR3 nucleotide sequence: TGTGCCAGCAGTTTTCAAGGGTTCGTGCAGGGCACCGAAGCTTTCTTT. Together with reference TRBV28 and TRBJ1-1, the CDR3 gives the full variable domain: DVKVTQSSRYLVKRTGEKVFLECVQDMDHENMFWYRQDPGLGLRLIYFSYDVKMKEKGDIPEGYSVSREKKERFSLILESASTNQTSMYLCASSFQGFVQGTEAFFGQGTRLTVV.

The genes are TRBV10-3 and TRBJ1-1, with 7 bases that match TRBD1. The V segment lost 7 bases and the J segment 6 bases; nucleotides outside the gene matches: 14. From germline, CDR1 is ENHRY and CDR2 SYGVKD. The CDR3 has 15 amino acids. CDR3 protein: CAITSFHRGWAEAFF. The CDR3 DNA sequence: TGTGCCATCACGTCGTTTCACAGGGGATGGGCTGAAGCTTTCTTT.

V is TRBV19 and J is TRBJ2-1; tentative D call: TRBD1 (6 bases). The CDR3 is made up of 14 amino acids. In germline, CDR1 is LNHDA, CDR2 SQIVND (reference sequence). V lost 4 bases, J lost 4 bases, and 11 bases lay in between. CDR3 residues: CASSTDSRYNEQFF. DNA of the CDR3: TGTGCCAGTAGTACGGACAGCCGTTACAATGAGCAGTTCTTC.

This clone was observed once. This sequence joins TRBV9 and TRBJ1-5; possible D gene TRBD1, 5 bases. CDR1 and CDR2 from the germline V gene are SGDLS and YYNGEE. With 0 bases removed from V and 1 base from J, the gap between germline ends came to 5 bases. This CDR3 is built from 14 residues. The CDR3 loop reads CASSVAGSNQPQHF. The CDR3 region has the DNA TGTGCCAGCAGCGTAGCAGGGAGCAATCAGCCCCAGCATTTT. The whole variable domain, remainder taken from reference TRBV9 and TRBJ1-5, is DSGVTQTPKHLITATGQRVTLRCSPRSGDLSVYWYQQSLDQGLQFLIQYYNGEERAKGNILERFSAQQFPDLHSELNLSSLELGDSALYFCASSVAGSNQPQHFGDGTRLSIL.

V and J are TRBV30 and TRBJ2-5; a weak D match, TRBD2 (6 bases). V gave up 0 bases and J gave up 1 base, with 12 bases separating them. The CDR3 runs 15 residues. The V gene's germline CDR1 is GTSNPN and CDR2 SVGIG (reference sequence). For the CDR3, the DNA is TGTGCCTGGAGTGTACTCGGAGGGCCCCAAGAGACCCAGTACTTC. Its translation: CAWSVLGGPQETQYF.

The rearrangement joins TRBV5-1 to TRBJ2-6; D not certain. Germline CDR1 is SGHRS and CDR2 is YFSETQ. The V and J ends lost 1 base and 0 bases respectively, with 8 bases between them. This CDR3 region has 16 residues. CDR3 coding DNA: TGCGCCAGCAGCTTGAGTTTGGCCTCTGGGGCCAACGTCCTGACTTTC. As protein: CASSLSLASGANVLTF.

Only one count was recorded for this clone. CDR3: CAWSSAYEQYF. The CDR3 nucleotides read TGTGCCTGGAGTAGCGCCTACGAGCAGTACTTC. The V call is TRBV30, the J call TRBJ2-7; no definite D call. The CDR3 runs 11 residues. Germline V gene lookup returns CDR1 GTSNPN and CDR2 SVGIG (reference sequence). V lost 2 bases and J lost 2, with 4 bases in between.

This clone has only one observation. The V and J genes are TRBV10-1 and TRBJ2-7; D unclear. Trimming stripped 2 bases from V and 4 bases from J, with 9 bases between. Germline assignment: CDR1 WNHNN and CDR2 SYGVQD (reference sequence). CDR3 length: 13 residues. DNA for the CDR3: TGCGCCAGCAGTGAGGGGCAAGCTTACGAGCAGTACTTC. Protein sequence: CASSEGQAYEQYF.

The J gene is TRBJ2-3, the V gene TRBV11-3, with D perhaps matching TRBD2 (6 bases). Trimming took off 8 bases at V and 2 bases at J, with 14 bases between the two ends. The V gene's germline CDR1 is SGHNT and CDR2 YENEEA. CDR3 size: 14 residues. The CDR3 reads CASQREADTDTQYF. CDR3 nucleotide sequence: TGTGCCAGCCAGAGGGAGGCCGACACAGATACGCAGTATTTT.

This clone was seen only a few times. The chain has TRBV7-3 and TRBJ2-5; no clear D. Germline CDR1 and CDR2: SGHTA and FQGTGA. The CDR3 is 13 residues long. V dropped 2 bases and J dropped 3 bases, with 7 bases sitting between them. CDR3 nucleotide sequence: TGTGCCAGCAGCTTACGTTCCGAAGAGACCCAGTACTTC. It translates to CASSLRSEETQYF.

This chain joins TRBV25-1 and TRBJ1-2, with 7 bases aligning to TRBD1. V lost 5 bases to trimming and J lost 8 bases; unmatched junction nucleotides: 5. Germline V gene sequence: CDR1 MGHDK, CDR2 SYGVNS. The CDR3 has 12 amino acids. The CDR3 protein is CASSLAGGGYTF. CDR3 nucleotide sequence: TGTGCCAGCAGTCTGGCAGGGGGAGGCTACACCTTC.

In regard to this clone: Other DNA sequences in this specimen translate into the identical CDR3. The chain is built from TRBV5-1 and TRBJ1-4, with D possibly TRBD1 on 5 matching bases. Germline V gives CDR1 SGHRS, CDR2 YFSETQ. The CDR3 consists of 13 residues. The V end lost 2 bases, the J end lost 8 bases, and 10 bases lay between the germline ends. The CDR3 reads CASSLGEGEKLFF. The CDR3 bases are TGCGCCAGCAGCTTAGGGGAGGGCGAAAAACTGTTTTTT.

The rearrangement joins TRBV6-5 to TRBJ2-7; D may be TRBD2 (6 bases). V dropped 6 bases and J dropped 4 bases, with 16 bases sitting between them. CDR1 MNHEY and CDR2 SVGAGI come from the germline V gene. This CDR3 is built from 14 residues. DNA for the CDR3: TGTGCCAGCAGGCCTCTTCCGGCGGGGTACGAGCAGTACTTC. It translates to CASRPLPAGYEQYF.

The chain has TRBV30 and TRBJ1-1; D ambiguous. The CDR3 has 11 amino acids. The germline V and J ends were trimmed by 1 base and 11 bases, with 11 bases remaining between them. In germline, CDR1 is GTSNPN, CDR2 SVGIG (reference sequence). The DNA for the CDR3 is TGTGCCTGGAGTGGGTTTGGGGAGGCTTTCTTT. Translated: CAWSGFGEAFF.

The J gene is TRBJ2-7, the V gene TRBV10-1; the match to TRBD2 covers 10 bases. The CDR3 extends over 16 amino acids. V was clipped by 0 bases and J by 3 bases; unmatched bases: 5. The germline gives CDR1 WNHNN, CDR2 SYGVQD (reference sequence). This chain's CDR3 is CASSESRASGSYEQYF. The DNA for the CDR3 is TGCGCCAGCAGTGAGTCGAGGGCTAGCGGGAGCTACGAGCAGTACTTC.

CDR3 region: CASSQDWGGGYTF. The DNA of the CDR3 is TGCGCCAGCAGCCAAGATTGGGGCGGCGGCTACACCTTC. J is TRBJ1-2 and V is TRBV4-1; D may be TRBD1 (5 bases). Germline V CDR1 and CDR2: MGHRA, YSYEKL. The CDR3 sequence is 13 residues long. V was clipped by 0 bases and J by 8 bases, with 10 bases between them.

The gene calls are TRBV2 and TRBJ2-1; 11 nucleotides match TRBD2. CDR3 length: 15 amino acids. Germline V lookup: CDR1 SNHLY, CDR2 FYNNEI. Trimming removed 8 bases from V and 1 base from J; junction bases left unmatched: 4. DNA for the CDR3: TGTGCCAGCGGCCGACTAGCGGGATCCTACAATGAGCAGTTCTTC. Its translation: CASGRLAGSYNEQFF.

The V gene is TRBV28, the J gene TRBJ2-4; D possibly corresponds to TRBD2 (5 bases). The length of the CDR3 is 17 residues. Trimming cost V 3 bases and J 2 bases, with 17 bases left between them. Germline V gene lookup returns CDR1 MDHEN and CDR2 SYDVKM. CDR3 region: CASSFVNAGKSKNIQYF. DNA for the CDR3: TGTGCCAGCAGTTTCGTAAACGCGGGCAAATCCAAAAACATTCAGTACTTC.